The 17 T cell receptor beta chains reported below all come from one sample, sequenced in a study of blood T cell repertoires in COVID-19. The protocol was immunoSEQ multiplex PCR, while the TCRdb copy is restricted to in-frame clones and leaves out a portion. The profile shows 250,000 to 300,000 clones, approximately 91% of them singletons. The material sequenced was PBMCs or T cells enriched from blood (not recorded which). Receptors originate from a woman in her forties with acute COVID-19.

The rearrangement links TRBV2 to TRBJ1-3, with 10 bases lining up with TRBD1. The CDR3 runs to 15 residues. Germline V gene lookup returns CDR1 SNHLY and CDR2 FYNNEI. V lost 7 bases and J lost 4; bases outside the gene matches: 7. Written as DNA, the CDR3 is TGTGCCAGCAAAAGGGACAGGGGCTACGGAAACACCATATATTTT. Translating gives CASKRDRGYGNTIYF.

The sample holds one count of this clone. The chain couples TRBV9 to TRBJ2-1, with 10 bases aligning to TRBD2. The germline CDR1 and CDR2 sequences are SGDLS and YYNGEE. The CDR3 contains 18 residues. Trimming at V came to 0 bases and at J to 6 bases, leaving 12 bases not matched to a gene. CDR3 in amino acids: CASSVGQRWTSGFNEQFF. DNA of the CDR3: TGTGCCAGCAGCGTAGGGCAAAGGTGGACTAGCGGATTCAATGAGCAGTTCTTC.

The chain links TRBV10-3 to TRBJ2-7; TRBD1 aligns across 8 bases. The CDR3 length is 12 residues. Per germline, CDR1 ENHRY and CDR2 SYGVKD. J was trimmed by 7 bases and V by 4 bases; bases with no gene match: 3. The CDR3 protein is CAISGTGGEQYF. DNA for the CDR3: TGTGCCATCAGTGGAACAGGGGGGGAGCAGTACTTC.

As concerns this clone: A junction end diverges from the germline sequence, so it may reflect a read error. This chain links TRBV7-7 with TRBJ2-1; 9 bases are shared with TRBD2. Germline loops: CDR1 SSHAT, CDR2 FNYEAQ (reference sequence). The CDR3 length is 15 residues. CDR3 sequence (DNA): TGTGCTAGCAGCTTAGCGACTAGCGGCTACAATGAGCAGTTCTTC. It translates to CASSLATSGYNEQFF.

V gene TRBV5-1 combines with J gene TRBJ2-7; D might be TRBD1 (6 bases). CDR1 is SGHRS, CDR2 YFSETQ, per germline. CDR3 length: 12 amino acids. The V end lost 4 bases, the J end lost 3 bases, and 8 bases lay between the germline ends. CDR3 in amino acids: CASSMDSYEQYF. Here the CDR3 DNA reads TGCGCCAGCAGCATGGACAGCTACGAGCAGTACTTC.

The rearrangement uses TRBV29-1 and TRBJ2-3, with 7 bases fitting TRBD1. This CDR3 spans 14 amino acids. Germline loops: CDR1 SQVTM, CDR2 ANQGSEA. Germline trimming cut 6 bases from V and 4 bases from J; bases unmatched to any gene: 10. The CDR3 is CSVRDSGRADTQYF. Here the CDR3 DNA reads TGCAGCGTAAGGGACAGCGGACGGGCAGATACGCAGTATTTT.

This chain links TRBV5-6 with TRBJ1-5, with D possibly being TRBD1 (6 bases). V was clipped by 4 bases and J by 4 bases, with 15 bases between them. CDR3 length: 15 amino acids. Germline V gene lookup returns CDR1 SGHDT and CDR2 YYEEEE. The CDR3 here is CASSPNGGANQPQHF. The CDR3 region has the DNA TGTGCCAGCAGCCCTAATGGGGGCGCGAATCAGCCCCAGCATTTT.

J is TRBJ2-7 and V is TRBV4-3; 7 bases are shared with TRBD2. This CDR3 is 15 amino acids long. V shed 0 bases, J shed 4 bases, and the junction held 6 bases outside the gene matches. The germline V gene has CDR1 LGHNA and CDR2 YSLEER. Here the CDR3 reads CASSQDLGAGYEQYF. The CDR3 nucleotides are TGCGCCAGCAGCCAAGATCTAGGAGCGGGGTACGAGCAGTACTTC.

The chain employs TRBV29-1 and TRBJ2-7; D unresolved. V dropped 6 bases and J dropped 5 bases, with 20 bases sitting between them. Germline V gives CDR1 SQVTM, CDR2 ANQGSEA. The CDR3 covers 14 residues. The CDR3, as DNA: TGCAGCGTCCCCAACCCTGCGGATGTAAACGAGCAGTACTTC. The encoded protein is CSVPNPADVNEQYF.

V and J are TRBV30 and TRBJ1-1; D unresolved. The germline V gene has CDR1 GTSNPN and CDR2 SVGIG (reference sequence). CDR3 size: 16 residues. Trimming shortened V by 0 bases and J by 0 bases, and 14 bases separated the two germline ends. The CDR3 sequence is CAWSVFVLGMNTEAFF. The CDR3 DNA follows: TGTGCCTGGAGTGTATTTGTGCTCGGTATGAACACTGAAGCTTTCTTT.

The rearrangement uses TRBV30 and TRBJ1-3; the D is unclear. The CDR3 contains 16 residues. CDR1 GTSNPN and CDR2 SVGIG come from the germline V gene (reference sequence). V shed 0 bases and J shed 3 bases, with 15 bases lying between them. The CDR3 DNA reads as TGTGCCTGGAGTGTACGGGAGGACGAGCTTGGAAACACCATATATTTT. Amino acids: CAWSVREDELGNTIYF.

This clone was found a few times. The chain joins TRBV9 to TRBJ2-1; 8 positions agree with TRBD2. CDR1 is SGDLS and CDR2 is YYNGEE in the germline V gene. The CDR3 is 15 residues long. V trimming: 2 bases; J trimming: 8 bases; junction bases outside the gene matches: 9. The CDR3 is CASSVTSGGKDEQFF. The CDR3 coding sequence is TGTGCCAGCAGCGTTACTAGCGGAGGTAAGGATGAGCAGTTCTTC.

The CDR3 is CASSQAGQADYGYTF. The CDR3 coding sequence is TGCGCCAGCAGCCAAGCGGGACAGGCGGACTATGGCTACACCTTC. J is TRBJ1-2 and V is TRBV5-1; 8 nucleotides match TRBD1. Germline assignment: CDR1 SGHRS and CDR2 YFSETQ. J lost 3 bases, V lost 4 bases, and 8 bases had no gene match. The CDR3 has 15 amino acids.

The chain couples TRBV5-1 to TRBJ1-1; 8 bases are shared with TRBD1. The ends lost 5 bases at V and 1 base at J; junction bases unmatched: 4. The CDR3 consists of 14 residues. The germline V gene has CDR1 SGHRS and CDR2 YFSETQ. The CDR3 bases are TGCGCCAGCAGACTTGGGACAGGGAACACTGAAGCTTTCTTT. This codes for CASRLGTGNTEAFF. Full variable domain (remainder filled in from reference TRBV5-1 and TRBJ1-1): KAGVTQTPRYLIKTRGQQVTLSCSPISGHRSVSWYQQTPGQGLQFLFEYFSETQRNKGNFPGRFSGRQFSNSRSEMNVSTLELGDSALYLCASRLGTGNTEAFFGQGTRLTVV.

The rearrangement uses TRBV2 and TRBJ2-2, with a possible D match to TRBD1 (6 bases). Trimming took 4 bases from V and 6 from J, leaving 12 bases between them. CDR3 size: 14 residues. Per the germline V gene, CDR1 is SNHLY and CDR2 is FYNNEI. This CDR3 is CASSVWQGPGELFF. In DNA form, the CDR3 reads TGTGCCAGCAGTGTCTGGCAGGGGCCCGGGGAGCTGTTTTTT.

The genes are TRBV5-1 and TRBJ1-2; D gene uncertain. The germline V and J ends were trimmed by 3 bases and 8 bases, with 20 bases remaining between them. This CDR3 contains 15 residues. CDR1 SGHRS and CDR2 YFSETQ come from the germline V gene. CDR3 region: CASSSSGGPSPGYTF. The CDR3 DNA reads as TGCGCCAGCAGCTCCTCTGGAGGGCCGTCTCCGGGCTACACCTTC.

The chain employs TRBV6-6 and TRBJ1-1, with 8 nucleotides matching TRBD1. Trimming removed 5 bases from V and 1 base from J; junction bases left unmatched: 6. The germline CDR1 and CDR2 sequences are MNHNY and SVGAGI (reference sequence). This CDR3 contains 15 residues. CDR3 amino acids: CASSNAGTGNTEAFF. CDR3 bases: TGTGCCAGCAGTAACGCCGGGACAGGGAACACTGAAGCTTTCTTT.